The clone carrying this T cell receptor beta chain was counted ten times or more. The antigen remains undetermined. V was clipped by 6 bases and J by 9 bases; unmatched bases: 16. The CDR3 runs to 15 residues. CDR1 is SQVTM and CDR2 is ANQGSEA in the germline V gene. The entry originates in a study of molecular identifiers for immune sequencing clone quantification. Findings and caveats of the study: Clonotypes topping 20 RNA copies carried over 97% of effector molecules but under 1% of naive ones. Spiked Jurkat TCR RNA equal to one cell could reportedly be picked out among 1 million or so naive cells.

Sorting defined naive CD8 T cells as CD8+CD4-CCR7+CD45RA+. The bulk TCR libraries were made with methods described before and with listed TCR primers. Each CDR3 protein gets one entry after TCRdb re-called the PCR reads with MiXCR. The sample shows 40,000 to 50,000 distinct CDR3 sequences, approximately 21% of them seen only once. This chain joins TRBV29-1 and TRBJ2-3; 9 bases align to TRBD1. The receptor was isolated from a human donor in good health. Some libraries in this study had Jurkat cell RNA spiked in. Sequenced sample: naive CD8+ T cells from blood, with Jurkat cell RNA spiked in. Subset denoted: FACS-sorted CD8+CD4-CCR7+CD45RA+ naive T cells. The CDR3 DNA reads TGCAGCGTGGATGGGACAGGGAAGGTCATTGGGACGCAGTATTTT. It encodes CSVDGTGKVIGTQYF.